The entry below describes one T cell receptor (beta chain). PCR employed 60 Vbeta and 13 Jbeta primers. Clones were sequenced by immunoSEQ multiplex PCR, and TCRdb holds only the in-frame ones, with some missing. Altogether tens of thousands of clones are present, roughly 80% being singletons, with the ten largest covering around 4%. Germline V gene lookup returns CDR1 SEHNR and CDR2 FQNEAQ (reference sequence). The CDR3 sequence is 17 residues long. The V gene lost 1 base and the J gene lost 3 bases, with 18 bases spanning the gap. This sample was taken from a study of cytomegalovirus exposure and HLA in healthy donors.

The specimen was PBMCs. The chain uses TRBV7-9 and TRBJ1-2; a weak D match, TRBD1 (5 bases). The clonotype was recovered from a man aged 25 to 40 in good health and CMV-seronegative. This CDR3 is CASSLGGGGAFDYGYTF. In DNA form, the CDR3 reads TGTGCCAGCAGCTTAGGGGGCGGAGGGGCCTTCGACTATGGCTACACCTTC. The full variable domain, its missing parts supplied by reference TRBV7-9 and TRBJ1-2, is DTGVSQNPRHKITKRGQNVTFRCDPISEHNRLYWYRQTLGQGPEFLTYFQNEAQLEKSRLLSDRFSAERPKGSFSTLEIQRTEQGDSAMYLCASSLGGGGAFDYGYTFGSGTRLTVV.